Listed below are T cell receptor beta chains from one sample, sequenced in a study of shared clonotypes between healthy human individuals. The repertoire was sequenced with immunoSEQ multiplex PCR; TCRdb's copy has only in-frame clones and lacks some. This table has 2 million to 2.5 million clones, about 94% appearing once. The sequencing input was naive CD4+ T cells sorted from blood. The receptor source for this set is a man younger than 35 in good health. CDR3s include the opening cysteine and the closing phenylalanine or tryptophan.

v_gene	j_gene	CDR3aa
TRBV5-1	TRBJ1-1	CASSFQTGVNTEAFF
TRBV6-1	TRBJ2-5	CASSELGGSGTQYF
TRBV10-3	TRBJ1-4	CAISERGPDGLFF
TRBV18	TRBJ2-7	CASSPGNAYEQYF
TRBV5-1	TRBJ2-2	CASSFEAPDGELFF
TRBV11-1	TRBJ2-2	CASSLGQGRTGELFF
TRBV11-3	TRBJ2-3	CASSLEGGSDTQYF
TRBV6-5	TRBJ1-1	CASSTGSGTEAFF
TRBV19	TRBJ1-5	CASSDRDGQPQHF
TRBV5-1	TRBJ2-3	CASSLAGQGNTDTQYF
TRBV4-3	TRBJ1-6	CASSQATGTSSYNSPLHF
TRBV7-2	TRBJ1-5	CASSLGQGALFQHF
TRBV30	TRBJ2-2	CAWSRNLNTGELFF
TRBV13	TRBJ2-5	CASSLGGLIQETQYF